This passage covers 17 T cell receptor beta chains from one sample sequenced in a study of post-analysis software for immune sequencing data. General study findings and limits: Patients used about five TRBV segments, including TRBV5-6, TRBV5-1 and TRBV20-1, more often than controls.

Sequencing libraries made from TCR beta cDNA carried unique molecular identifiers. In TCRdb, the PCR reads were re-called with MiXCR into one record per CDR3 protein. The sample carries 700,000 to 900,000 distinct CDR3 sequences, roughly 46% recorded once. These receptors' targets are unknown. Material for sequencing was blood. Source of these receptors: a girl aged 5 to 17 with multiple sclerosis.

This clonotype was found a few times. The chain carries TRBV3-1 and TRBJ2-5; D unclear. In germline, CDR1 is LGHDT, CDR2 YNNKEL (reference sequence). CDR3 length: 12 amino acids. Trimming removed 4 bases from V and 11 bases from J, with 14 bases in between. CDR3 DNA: TGTGCCAGCAGCCCCGGTGAGAGAGCACAGTACTTC. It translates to CASSPGERAQYF.

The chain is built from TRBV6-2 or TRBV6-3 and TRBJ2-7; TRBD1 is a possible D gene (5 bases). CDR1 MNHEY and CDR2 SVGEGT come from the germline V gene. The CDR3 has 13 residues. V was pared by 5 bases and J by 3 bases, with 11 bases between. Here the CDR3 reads CASSKGHLYEQYF. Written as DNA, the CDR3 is TGTGCCAGCAGTAAAGGACATCTCTACGAGCAGTACTTC.

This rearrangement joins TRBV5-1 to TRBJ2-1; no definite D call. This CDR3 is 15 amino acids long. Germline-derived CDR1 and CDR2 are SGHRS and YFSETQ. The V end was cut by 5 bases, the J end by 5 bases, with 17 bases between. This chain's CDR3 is CASRFRASTDNEQFF. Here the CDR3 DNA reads TGCGCCAGCAGATTTAGAGCTTCTACCGACAATGAGCAGTTCTTC.

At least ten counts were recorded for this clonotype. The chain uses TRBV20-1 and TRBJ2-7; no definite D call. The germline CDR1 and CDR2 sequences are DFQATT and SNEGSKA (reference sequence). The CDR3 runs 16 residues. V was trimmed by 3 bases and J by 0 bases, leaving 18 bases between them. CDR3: CSASTKDPRVSYEQYF. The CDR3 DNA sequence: TGCAGTGCTAGCACCAAGGACCCCCGGGTCTCCTACGAGCAGTACTTC.

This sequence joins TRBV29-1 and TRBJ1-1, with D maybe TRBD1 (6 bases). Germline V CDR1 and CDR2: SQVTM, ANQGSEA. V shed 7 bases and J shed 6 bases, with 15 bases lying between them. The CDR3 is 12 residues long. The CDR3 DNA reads TGCAGCGGGACACAGGGTTCAGCTGAAGCTTTCTTT. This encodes CSGTQGSAEAFF.

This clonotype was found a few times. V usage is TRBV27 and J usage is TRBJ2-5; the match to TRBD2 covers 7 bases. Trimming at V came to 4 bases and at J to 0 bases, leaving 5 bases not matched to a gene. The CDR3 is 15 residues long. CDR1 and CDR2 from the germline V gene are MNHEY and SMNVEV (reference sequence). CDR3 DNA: TGTGCCAGCAGTTCGACTAGCAGCCACCAAGAGACCCAGTACTTC. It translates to CASSSTSSHQETQYF.

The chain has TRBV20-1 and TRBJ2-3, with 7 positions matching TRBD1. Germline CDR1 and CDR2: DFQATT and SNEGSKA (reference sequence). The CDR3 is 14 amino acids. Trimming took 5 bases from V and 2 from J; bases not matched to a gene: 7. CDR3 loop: CSAPKTGNTDTQYF. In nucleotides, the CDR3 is TGCAGTGCTCCGAAGACAGGGAACACAGATACGCAGTATTTT.

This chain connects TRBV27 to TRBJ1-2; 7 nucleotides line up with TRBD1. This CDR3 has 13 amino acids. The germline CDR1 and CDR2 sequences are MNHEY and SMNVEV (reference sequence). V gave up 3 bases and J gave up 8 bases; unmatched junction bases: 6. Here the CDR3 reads CASSFLSDRGYTF. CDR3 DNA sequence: TGTGCCAGCAGTTTTCTATCGGACAGGGGCTACACCTTC.

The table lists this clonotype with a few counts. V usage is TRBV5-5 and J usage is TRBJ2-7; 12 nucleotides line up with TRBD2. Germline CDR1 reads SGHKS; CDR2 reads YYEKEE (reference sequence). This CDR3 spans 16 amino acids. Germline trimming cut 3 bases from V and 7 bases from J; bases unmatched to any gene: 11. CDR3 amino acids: CASSYQSSGRADEQYF. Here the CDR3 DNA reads TGTGCCAGCAGCTATCAATCTAGCGGGAGGGCCGATGAGCAGTACTTC.

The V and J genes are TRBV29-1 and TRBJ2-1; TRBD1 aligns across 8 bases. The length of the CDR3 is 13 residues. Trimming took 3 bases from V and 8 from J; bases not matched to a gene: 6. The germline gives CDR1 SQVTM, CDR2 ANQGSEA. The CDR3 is CSVEVTGADEQFF. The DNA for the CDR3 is TGCAGCGTTGAGGTGACAGGGGCGGATGAGCAGTTCTTC.

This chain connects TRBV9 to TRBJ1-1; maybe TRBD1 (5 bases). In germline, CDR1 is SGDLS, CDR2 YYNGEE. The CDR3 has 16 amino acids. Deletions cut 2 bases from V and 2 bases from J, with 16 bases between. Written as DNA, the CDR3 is TGTGCCAGCAGCGTGGGGCATGGCATTGGAAACACTGAAGCTTTCTTT. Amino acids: CASSVGHGIGNTEAFF.

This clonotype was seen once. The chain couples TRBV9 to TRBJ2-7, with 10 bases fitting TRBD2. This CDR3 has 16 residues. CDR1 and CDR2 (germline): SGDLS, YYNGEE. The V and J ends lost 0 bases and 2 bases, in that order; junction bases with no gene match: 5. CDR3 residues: CASSVAGLAATYEQYF. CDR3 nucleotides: TGTGCCAGCAGCGTAGCCGGACTAGCGGCCACCTACGAGCAGTACTTC.

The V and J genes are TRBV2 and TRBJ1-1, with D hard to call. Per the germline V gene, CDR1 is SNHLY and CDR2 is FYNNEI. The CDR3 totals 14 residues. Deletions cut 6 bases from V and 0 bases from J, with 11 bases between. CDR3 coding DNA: TGTGCCAGCAGCGTTAATCGTATGAACACTGAAGCTTTCTTT. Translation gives CASSVNRMNTEAFF. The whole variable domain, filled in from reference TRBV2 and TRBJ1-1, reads EPEVTQTPSHQVTQMGQEVILRCVPISNHLYFYWYRQILGQKVEFLVSFYNNEISEKSEIFDDQFSVERPDGSNFTLKIRSTKLEDSAMYFCASSVNRMNTEAFFGQGTRLTVV.

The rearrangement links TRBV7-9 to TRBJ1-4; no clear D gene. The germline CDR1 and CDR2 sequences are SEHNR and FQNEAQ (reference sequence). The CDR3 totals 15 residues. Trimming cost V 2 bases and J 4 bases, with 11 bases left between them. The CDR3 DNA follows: TGTGCCAGCAGCTTAAGTTCACAGCTTAATGAAAAACTGTTTTTT. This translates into CASSLSSQLNEKLFF.

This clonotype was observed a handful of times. In DNA form, the CDR3 reads TGTGCCAGCAGCTTAGCTTGGGGCGAAGAGTGGGACACAGATACGCAGTATTTT. It translates to CASSLAWGEEWDTDTQYF. This chain connects TRBV7-8 to TRBJ2-3; tentative D call: TRBD1 (5 bases). V shed 0 bases and J shed 2 bases, with 18 bases lying between them. Germline lookup yields CDR1 SGHVS and CDR2 FQNEAQ. There are 18 residues in the CDR3. The complete variable domain, with remaining parts taken from reference TRBV7-8 and TRBJ2-3, reads GAGVSQSPRYKVAKRGQDVALRCDPISGHVSLFWYQQALGQGPEFLTYFQNEAQLDKSGLPSDRFFAERPEGSVSTLKIQRTQQEDSAVYLCASSLAWGEEWDTDTQYFGPGTRLTVL.

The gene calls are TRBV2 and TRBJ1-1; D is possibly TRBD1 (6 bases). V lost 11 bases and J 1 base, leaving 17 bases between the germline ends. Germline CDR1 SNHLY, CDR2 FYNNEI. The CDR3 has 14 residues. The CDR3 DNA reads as TGTGCCGCATACCTCGGGGGCCCGAACACTGAAGCTTTCTTT. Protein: CAAYLGGPNTEAFF. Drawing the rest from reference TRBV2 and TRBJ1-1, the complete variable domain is EPEVTQTPSHQVTQMGQEVILRCVPISNHLYFYWYRQILGQKVEFLVSFYNNEISEKSEIFDDQFSVERPDGSNFTLKIRSTKLEDSAMYFCAAYLGGPNTEAFFGQGTRLTVV.

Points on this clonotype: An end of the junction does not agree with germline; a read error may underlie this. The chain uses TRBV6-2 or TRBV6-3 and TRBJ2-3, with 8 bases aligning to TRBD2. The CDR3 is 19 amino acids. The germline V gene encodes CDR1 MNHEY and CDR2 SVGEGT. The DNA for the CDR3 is TGTGCCTGCAGTTACTCGAGCTGGGGTACGGGAGGGCCGAGAGATACGCAGTATTTT. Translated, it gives CACSYSSWGTGGPRDTQYF.